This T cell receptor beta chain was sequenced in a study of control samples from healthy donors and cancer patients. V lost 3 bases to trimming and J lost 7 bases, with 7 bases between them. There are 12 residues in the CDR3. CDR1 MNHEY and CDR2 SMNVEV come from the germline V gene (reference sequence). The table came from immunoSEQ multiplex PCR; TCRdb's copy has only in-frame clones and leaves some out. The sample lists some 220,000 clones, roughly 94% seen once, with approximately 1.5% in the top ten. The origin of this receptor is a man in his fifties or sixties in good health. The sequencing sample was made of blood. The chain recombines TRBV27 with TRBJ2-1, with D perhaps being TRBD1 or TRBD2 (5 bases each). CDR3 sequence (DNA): TGTGCCAGCAGTTTTTGGGGGAATGAGCAGTTCTTC. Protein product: CASSFWGNEQFF.